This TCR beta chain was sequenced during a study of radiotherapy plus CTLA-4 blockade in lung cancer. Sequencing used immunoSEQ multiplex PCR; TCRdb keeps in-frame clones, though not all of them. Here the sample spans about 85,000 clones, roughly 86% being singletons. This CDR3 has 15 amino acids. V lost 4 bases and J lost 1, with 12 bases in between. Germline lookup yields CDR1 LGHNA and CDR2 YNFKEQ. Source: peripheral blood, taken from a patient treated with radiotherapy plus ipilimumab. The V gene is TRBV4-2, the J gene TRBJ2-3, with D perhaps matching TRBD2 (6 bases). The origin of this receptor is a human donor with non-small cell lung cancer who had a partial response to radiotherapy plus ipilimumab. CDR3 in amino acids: CASSPREPGTDTQYF. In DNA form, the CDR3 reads TGTGCCAGCAGCCCTCGGGAGCCCGGCACAGATACGCAGTATTTT.